This T cell receptor beta chain was recorded in a study of identical twins. Overall study results and limits: The authors drew conclusions from cross-sectional statistical analysis rather than following the same donors.

TCRdb reprocessed the 5' RACE reads with MiXCR, giving one entry per CDR3 protein. The sample lists approximately 1.8 million distinct CDR3 sequences, more than 30% occurring once. In its sample, this clonotype was seen a few times. Its antigen is currently unknown. This sequence was found in a newborn girl in good health. The specimen sequenced was cord blood.

The CDR3 region has the DNA TGCGCCAGCAGGAACCAGCAGGGTTTGCAGACCCAGTACTTC. It specifies CASRNQQGLQTQYF. This sequence joins TRBV5-1 and TRBJ2-5, with D perhaps matching TRBD1 (5 bases). The V gene lost 5 bases and the J gene lost 6 bases, with 17 bases spanning the gap. The germline V gene has CDR1 SGHRS and CDR2 YFSETQ. This CDR3 comprises 14 residues. Variable domain in full (rest from reference TRBV5-1 and TRBJ2-5): KAGVTQTPRYLIKTRGQQVTLSCSPISGHRSVSWYQQTPGQGLQFLFEYFSETQRNKGNFPGRFSGRQFSNSRSEMNVSTLELGDSALYLCASRNQQGLQTQYFGPGTRLLVL.